This T cell receptor beta chain was obtained from a study of blood T cell repertoires in COVID-19 (dated by TCRdb to 2019 to 2021). About the investigation overall: The collaborator samples originated in the United States, Italy and Spain and spanned the acute and convalescent phases of COVID-19. Samples came from the ongoing ImmuneRACE study (first 160 participants) plus 1,254 subjects from 6 global collaborators. Subjects who had been exposed to COVID-19, were actively infected with it, or had recovered from it provided the deeply sampled blood TCRbeta repertoires that made up the dataset. The sample metadata nearly always contained a de-identified subject ID, COVID-19 status, age in years and sex. Where available, HLA class I and class II types were taken from metadata supplied by the sample provider and were not determined by assay-based typing. The material from the prospective study consisted of cDNA or gDNA derived from T cells, B-cell-depleted T cells, or PBMCs. The repertoires were released in a freely available public database intended as a resource for research on the immune response to SARS-CoV-2. Overall study outcomes, separate from this receptor: The amount of clinical and demographic metadata varied by source and participant and was provided uncurated.

TCRbeta CDR3 regions were amplified from genomic DNA by means of the immunoSEQ Assay, a bias-controlled multiplex PCR. As for how the authors treated the data: Nucleated cell counts per sample were estimated from amplification of reference gene primers within the assay. To quantify the absolute abundance of each unique TCRbeta CDR3 rearrangement, sequence reads were collapsed and filtered. Productive Simpson clonality was computed per sample as the square root of Simpson's diversity index over productive rearrangements. TCRdb carries this immuneACCESS record with in-frame sequences only. Its versions omit some clonotypes, under half of them owing to an unresolved V gene in the studies checked, with the rest unexplained. V and J calls and clone size are as listed in that table; D and trimming were resolved from the DNA. In all, the sample holds roughly 180,000 clones, and roughly 83% of those were seen once. 6.5% to 8.5% of the sample comes from the top ten.

Via the germline V gene, CDR1 is MRHNA and CDR2 SNTAGT. The CDR3 covers 16 residues, taking in both the cysteine and the phenylalanine. The CDR3 DNA has 48 bases and is translated from base 1. V is pared back by 0 bases and J by 4 bases, with 14 bases lying between the germline termini. At one collaborating source in Seattle, patients were enrolled during active infection and were followed longitudinally through the course of disease. Collaborating institutions collected whole blood in K2EDTA tubes following their own protocols. For TCRbeta analysis, collaborators shipped samples as frozen whole blood, isolated PBMCs, or DNA extracted from either of those sample types. In regard to this clone: Its specific antigen is unknown. The record has no base qualities; no much larger clone is one base away.

This TCR was sampled from a woman between 35 and 50 years old with COVID-19, enrolled during active disease. The chain employs TRBV6-4 and TRBJ2-3; the D segment could be TRBD2, given 6 matching bases. The material sequenced was peripheral blood. The DNA sequence is as follows: TGTGCCAGCAGTGACTCTGGGGGAGGACGGGCAGATACGCAGTATTTT. Translated, it reads CASSDSGGGRADTQYF.